This T cell receptor (beta chain) was identified during a study of blood T cells in healthy people across ages. CDR1 is MDHEN, CDR2 SYDVKM, per germline. This CDR3 has 17 residues. V dropped 7 bases and J dropped 2; count of bases not matched to a gene: 13. Primed by a sample-barcoded 5' primer and a J-beta primer mix, a second PCR proceeded for about 6 to 12 cycles. Each sample yielded at least 3 million CDR3-containing paired-end reads. MiXCR, run by TCRdb on the 5' RACE reads, gives a single entry per CDR3 protein. The sample lists about 1.6 million distinct CDR3 sequences, roughly a third seen once, with 11% in the top ten. Each sample used at least 6 million PBMCs.

The gene calls are TRBV28 and TRBJ2-7; 11 bases agree with TRBD2. This clonotype was sampled from a woman younger than 45 in good health. Material for sequencing was blood. The CDR3 DNA reads as TGTGCCAGCAACCGAGAGGCCGGGACTAGCGGACCCTACGAGCAGTACTTC. The encoded protein is CASNREAGTSGPYEQYF. The full variable domain, with the rest looked up from reference TRBV28 and TRBJ2-7, is DVKVTQSSRYLVKRTGEKVFLECVQDMDHENMFWYRQDPGLGLRLIYFSYDVKMKEKGDIPEGYSVSREKKERFSLILESASTNQTSMYLCASNREAGTSGPYEQYFGPGTRLTVT.